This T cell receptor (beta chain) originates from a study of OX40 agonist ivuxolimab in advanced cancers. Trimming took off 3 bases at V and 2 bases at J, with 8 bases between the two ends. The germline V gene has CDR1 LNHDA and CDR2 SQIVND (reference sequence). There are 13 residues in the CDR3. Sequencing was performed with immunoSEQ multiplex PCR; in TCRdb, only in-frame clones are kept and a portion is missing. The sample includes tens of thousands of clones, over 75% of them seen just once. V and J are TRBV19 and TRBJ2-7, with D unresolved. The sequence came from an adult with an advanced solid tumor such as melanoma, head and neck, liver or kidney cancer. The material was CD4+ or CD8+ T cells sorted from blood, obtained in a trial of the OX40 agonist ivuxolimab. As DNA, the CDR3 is TGTGCCAGTAGTATGCACAGCACCTACGAGCAGTACTTC. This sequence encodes CASSMHSTYEQYF.